One and the same sample provided the 12 T cell receptor beta chains below, sequenced in a study of T cells after yellow fever vaccination. One entry per CDR3 protein results from TCRdb running MiXCR on the 5' RACE reads. The sample shows some 68,000 distinct CDR3 sequences, 5% to 8% of them seen only once. The sequences come from CD8+ T cells sorted from PBMCs, collected 35 to 50 days after the first yellow fever vaccination. These receptors all stem from a man younger than 35 who received the YFV17D yellow fever vaccine.

Ten or more counts support this clonotype. The chain uses TRBV28 and TRBJ1-1; the match to TRBD1 covers 8 bases. The CDR3 covers 14 residues. Per germline, CDR1 MDHEN and CDR2 SYDVKM. J was trimmed by 2 bases and V by 6 bases; bases with no gene match: 5. In DNA form, the CDR3 reads TGTGCCAGCAGCGCGACAGGGGTTAACACTGAAGCTTTCTTT. It specifies CASSATGVNTEAFF.

This clonotype was observed a handful of times. The chain employs TRBV5-1 and TRBJ2-1; 12 nucleotides agree with TRBD2. V trimming: 5 bases; J trimming: 5 bases; junction bases outside the gene matches: 8. The CDR3 runs 16 residues. Germline V lookup: CDR1 SGHRS, CDR2 YFSETQ. As DNA, the CDR3 is TGCGCCAGCAGACCACACCTAGCGGGGGGGCACAATGAGCAGTTCTTC. Translating gives CASRPHLAGGHNEQFF. The full variable domain, with the rest looked up from reference TRBV5-1 and TRBJ2-1, is KAGVTQTPRYLIKTRGQQVTLSCSPISGHRSVSWYQQTPGQGLQFLFEYFSETQRNKGNFPGRFSGRQFSNSRSEMNVSTLELGDSALYLCASRPHLAGGHNEQFFGPGTRLTVL.

This clonotype has a count of ten or more. J is TRBJ2-7 and V is TRBV4-1; maybe TRBD1 (6 bases). The germline V and J ends were trimmed by 5 bases and 4 bases, with 12 bases remaining between them. The CDR3 has 13 amino acids. The germline V gene encodes CDR1 MGHRA and CDR2 YSYEKL. CDR3 in amino acids: CASSLGAGYEQYV. The CDR3 nucleotides read TGCGCCAGCAGCTTGGGGGCCGGGTACGAGCAGTACGTC.

This clonotype was seen repeatedly, ten times or more. V and J are TRBV12-3 or TRBV12-4 and TRBJ1-3, with D maybe TRBD1 (6 bases). Trimming stripped 5 bases from V and 7 bases from J, with 18 bases between. CDR3 length: 15 amino acids. The CDR3 sequence: CASSPAGRTANTIYF. In DNA, the CDR3 is TGTGCCAGCAGTCCAGCCGGCAGGACAGCTAACACCATATATTTT.

V and J are TRBV27 and TRBJ1-1, with D tentatively TRBD1 (5 bases). The germline V and J ends were trimmed by 2 bases and 2 bases, with 24 bases remaining between them. Germline V CDR1 and CDR2: MNHEY, SMNVEV (reference sequence). The CDR3 has 19 residues. The CDR3 region is CASSLGAVVGRGSNTEAFF. CDR3 coding DNA: TGTGCCAGCAGTTTAGGTGCGGTTGTGGGGCGGGGGTCCAACACTGAAGCTTTCTTT.

Ten or more counts support this clonotype. The gene calls are TRBV4-3 and TRBJ2-7; D is possibly TRBD2 (7 bases). Germline V gene sequence: CDR1 LGHNA, CDR2 YSLEER. The CDR3 covers 17 residues. V was cut by 0 bases and J by 2 bases, with 17 bases left in between. The CDR3 DNA reads TGCGCCAGCAGCCAAGATCTTAACGGGGGGCCCCCCTACGAGCAGTACGTC. Encoded protein: CASSQDLNGGPPYEQYV.

This clonotype has ten or more counts. The rearrangement uses TRBV7-8 and TRBJ2-7; the match to TRBD1 covers 7 bases. The V gene's germline CDR1 is SGHVS and CDR2 FQNEAQ. V was pared by 5 bases and J by 2 bases, with 6 bases of the junction left unmatched. This CDR3 comprises 14 residues. As DNA, the CDR3 is TGTGCCAGCAGCACCCACAGGGGACCCTACGAGCAGTACTTC. Protein product: CASSTHRGPYEQYF.

In the case of this clonotype: Given a much more abundant clone one base away, this may be a read error. The chain joins TRBV6-5 to TRBJ2-7; a possible D gene is TRBD1 (6 bases). CDR1 is MNHEY, CDR2 SVGAGI, per germline. The CDR3 is 15 residues long. The CDR3 loop is CASSDSARGSYEQYF. The CDR3 DNA reads as TGTGCCAGCAGTGACTCTGCCAGGGGATCCTACGAGCAGTACTTC.

The table lists this clonotype with many counts. V and J are TRBV19 and TRBJ1-5; D perhaps matches TRBD1 (5 bases). V shed 1 base and J shed 0 bases, with 13 bases lying between them. Germline CDR1 is LNHDA and CDR2 is SQIVND (reference sequence). The length of the CDR3 is 17 residues. Here the CDR3 reads CASSIAGGRGSNQPQHF. The CDR3 DNA sequence: TGTGCCAGTAGTATAGCCGGCGGGAGGGGTAGCAATCAGCCCCAGCATTTT.

This clonotype was seen at least ten times. This chain connects TRBV7-8 to TRBJ2-5; D may be TRBD1 (6 bases). Trimming removed 1 base at V and 3 bases at J, with 12 bases between. The germline CDR1 and CDR2 sequences are SGHVS and FQNEAQ. The CDR3 contains 15 residues. The CDR3 here is CASSLVVGTKETQYF. The CDR3 nucleotides are TGTGCCAGCAGCTTAGTGGTGGGGACAAAAGAGACCCAGTACTTC.

The table lists this clonotype with many counts. This chain connects TRBV20-1 to TRBJ2-3; 10 positions match TRBD2. Germline V gene lookup returns CDR1 DFQATT and CDR2 SNEGSKA (reference sequence). This CDR3 spans 15 amino acids. The V segment lost 3 bases and the J segment 2 bases; nucleotides outside the gene matches: 5. In DNA form, the CDR3 reads TGCAGTGCTAGCCGGACTAGCGGATACACAGATACGCAGTATTTT. Residues: CSASRTSGYTDTQYF.

This clonotype was detected many times. The V and J genes are TRBV27 and TRBJ1-3; D unresolved. Germline CDR1 and CDR2: MNHEY and SMNVEV (reference sequence). V lost 4 bases to trimming and J lost 0 bases, with 7 bases between them. The CDR3 has 14 amino acids. The CDR3 nucleotides are TGTGCCAGCAGTTCACTGACCTCTGGAAACACCATATATTTT. Encoded protein: CASSSLTSGNTIYF.